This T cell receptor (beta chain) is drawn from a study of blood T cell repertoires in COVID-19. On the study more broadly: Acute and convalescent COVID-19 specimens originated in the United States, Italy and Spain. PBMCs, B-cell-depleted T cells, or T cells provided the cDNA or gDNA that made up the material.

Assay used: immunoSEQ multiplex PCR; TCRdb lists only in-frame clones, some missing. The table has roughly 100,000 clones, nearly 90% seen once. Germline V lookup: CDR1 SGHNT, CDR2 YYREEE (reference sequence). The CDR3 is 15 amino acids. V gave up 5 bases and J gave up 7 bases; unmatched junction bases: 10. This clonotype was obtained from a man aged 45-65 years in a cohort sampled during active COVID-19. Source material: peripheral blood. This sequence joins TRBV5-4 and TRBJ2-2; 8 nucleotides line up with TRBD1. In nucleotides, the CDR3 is TGTGCCAGCAGAAAAGCAGGGGGCGCGATCGGGGAGCTGTTTTTT. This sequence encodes CASRKAGGAIGELFF.